These 8 T cell receptor beta chains were all obtained from the same sample, sequenced in a study of regulatory T cells in long-lasting Graves disease. Arm-PCR of CDR3 regions and iRepertoire HTBI primers were used to build TCR beta libraries. TCRdb reprocessed the multiplex PCR reads with MiXCR, giving one entry per CDR3 protein. This sample carries over 200,000 distinct CDR3 sequences, 18% of them seen once, and the ten largest clones take 14%. The time point: newly diagnosed GD, antithyroid drugs for less than 3 months. RNA extracted from PBMCs served as the sequencing template. These same data were also listed under a study on T cells in Graves' hyperthyroidism and ophthalmopathy.

Material: peripheral blood mononuclear cells (PBMCs), obtained at new diagnosis, from a patient treated with antithyroid drugs. The receptors shown here come from a woman in her thirties with Graves disease.

This clonotype came up many times. The chain links TRBV7-9 to TRBJ1-6; 10 nucleotides agree with TRBD1. From germline, CDR1 is SEHNR and CDR2 FQNEAQ (reference sequence). J gave up 8 bases and V 5 bases, and 18 bases lay outside the gene matches. The CDR3 is made up of 19 amino acids. This CDR3 is CASSRRGTGALGVDSPLHF. The CDR3 bases are TGTGCCAGCAGCCGTCGCGGGACAGGGGCCCTTGGGGTGGATTCACCCCTCCACTTT.

This clonotype was seen many times. The chain recombines TRBV3-1 with TRBJ1-4, with 10 bases identical to TRBD1. The CDR3 runs to 15 residues. Germline lookup yields CDR1 LGHDT and CDR2 YNNKEL (reference sequence). The V and J ends lost 4 bases and 7 bases, in that order; junction bases with no gene match: 6. In DNA form, the CDR3 reads TGTGCCAGCAGCCGAAAAGGGGACAGGGGTGAAAAACTGTTTTTT. Its translation is CASSRKGDRGEKLFF.

This clonotype was observed at least ten times. This chain connects TRBV20-1 to TRBJ1-3, with D possibly matching TRBD1 (6 bases). Trimming removed 6 bases from V and 2 bases from J, with 14 bases in between. Germline loops: CDR1 DFQATT, CDR2 SNEGSKA (reference sequence). The CDR3 has 14 residues. In nucleotides, the CDR3 is TGCAGTGCAAGGAGTGGGGGCACTGGAAACACCATATATTTT. Encoded protein: CSARSGGTGNTIYF.

This clonotype was recorded many times. An end of the junction differs from the germline gene, which may be a read error. The CDR3 loop is CASSLVQVNQPQHF. The DNA for the CDR3 is TGTGCCAGCAGCTTGGTACAGGTCAATCAGCCCCAGCATTTT. This rearrangement joins TRBV5-1 to TRBJ1-5; possible D gene TRBD1, 5 bases. The CDR3 has 14 amino acids. Germline V gene sequence: CDR1 SGHRS, CDR2 YFSETQ. The variable domain in full, completed from reference TRBV5-1 and TRBJ1-5, reads KAGVTQTPRYLIKTRGQQVTLSCSPISGHRSVSWYQQTPGQGLQFLFEYFSETQRNKGNFPGRFSGRQFSNSRSEMNVSTLELGDSALYLCASSLVQVNQPQHFGDGTRLSIL.

This clonotype was counted ten times or more. This chain links TRBV3-1 with TRBJ1-4; 7 nucleotides line up with TRBD1. The CDR3 runs 15 residues. Trimming at V came to 4 bases and at J to 3 bases, leaving 5 bases not matched to a gene. Germline V gives CDR1 LGHDT, CDR2 YNNKEL (reference sequence). Here the CDR3 DNA reads TGTGCCAGCAGCCGCCGGGACAGAGCTAATGAAAAACTGTTTTTT. It yields the protein CASSRRDRANEKLFF.

This clonotype was observed at least ten times. The rearrangement links TRBV3-1 to TRBJ1-1; 7 nucleotides match TRBD1. Germline V gene sequence: CDR1 LGHDT, CDR2 YNNKEL (reference sequence). Losses at the gene ends were 4 bases for V and 0 bases for J; bases not matched to a gene: 8. CDR3 length equals 16 residues. The CDR3 DNA is TGTGCCAGCAGCCCGACAGGGTGGGGGATGAACACTGAAGCTTTCTTT. Translated, it gives CASSPTGWGMNTEAFF.

In this sample, this clonotype turned up a few times. The gene calls are TRBV19 and TRBJ2-3; TRBD2 matches at 12 bases. Germline trimming cut 0 bases from V and 6 bases from J; bases unmatched to any gene: 7. Germline V lookup: CDR1 LNHDA, CDR2 SQIVND (reference sequence). This CDR3 is built from 17 residues. DNA for the CDR3: TGTGCCAGTAGTATAGATTCTAGCGGGGGGGCCTTGGATACGCAGTATTTT. Residues: CASSIDSSGGALDTQYF.

This clonotype was recorded at least ten times. The final CDR3 position lacks the conserved phenylalanine or tryptophan, pointing to a likely read error. The J gene is TRBJ1-1, the V gene TRBV3-1; tentatively, D is TRBD1 (6 bases). The germline V gene has CDR1 LGHDT and CDR2 YNNKEL (reference sequence). The V end lost 7 bases, the J end lost 2 bases, and 14 bases lay between the germline ends. This CDR3 contains 14 residues. The CDR3 DNA reads TGTGCCAGCACCCCACAGGGAAGTAACACTGAAGCTTTCCTT. Translating gives CASTPQGSNTEAFL.